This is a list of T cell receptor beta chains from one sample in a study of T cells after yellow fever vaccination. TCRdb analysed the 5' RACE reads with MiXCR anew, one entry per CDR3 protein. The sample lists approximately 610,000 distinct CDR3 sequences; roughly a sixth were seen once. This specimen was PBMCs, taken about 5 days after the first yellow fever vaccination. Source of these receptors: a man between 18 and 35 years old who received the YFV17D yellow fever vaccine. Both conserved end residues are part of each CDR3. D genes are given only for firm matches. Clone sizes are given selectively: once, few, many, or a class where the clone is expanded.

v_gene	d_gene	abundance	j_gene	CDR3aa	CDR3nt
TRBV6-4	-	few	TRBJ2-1	CASSDPGEQFF	TGTGCCAGCAGTGACCCGGGGGAGCAGTTCTTC
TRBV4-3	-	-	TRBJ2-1	CASSQDIGLARQFF	TGCGCCAGCAGCCAAGATATCGGGCTAGCGAGGCAGTTCTTC
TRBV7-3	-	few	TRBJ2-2	CASSLSLSITQNTGELFF	TGTGCCAGCAGCTTAAGCCTATCCATAACGCAGAACACCGGGGAGCTGTTTTTT
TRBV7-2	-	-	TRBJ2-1	CASSLVGGAIYNEQFF	TGTGCCAGCAGCTTAGTAGGGGGGGCAATATACAATGAGCAGTTCTTC
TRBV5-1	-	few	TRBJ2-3	CASSWRQWADTQYF	TGCGCCAGCAGCTGGCGACAGTGGGCAGATACGCAGTATTTT
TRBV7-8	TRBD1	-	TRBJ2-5	CASSPWGQGEETQYF	TGTGCCAGCAGCCCCTGGGGACAGGGAGAAGAGACCCAGTACTTC
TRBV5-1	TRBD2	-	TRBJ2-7	CASTSEGDSGGYEQYF	TGCGCCAGCACCTCCGAGGGGGATAGCGGGGGCTACGAGCAGTACTTC
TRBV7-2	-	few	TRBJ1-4	CASSQWAEKLFF	TGTGCCAGCAGCCAGTGGGCGGAAAAACTGTTTTTT
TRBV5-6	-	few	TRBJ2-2	CASTQNTGELFF	TGTGCCAGCACACAAAACACCGGGGAGCTGTTTTTT
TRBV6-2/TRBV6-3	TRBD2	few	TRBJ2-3	CASGTSGGVRDTQYF	TGTGCCAGCGGGACTAGCGGGGGAGTGAGAGATACGCAGTATTTT
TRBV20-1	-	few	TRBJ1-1	CSARGGAGEAFF	TGCAGTGCTAGGGGGGGGGCCGGGGAAGCTTTCTTT
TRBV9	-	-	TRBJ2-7	CASSVTDSGYRFYEQYF	TGTGCCAGCAGCGTAACTGACTCCGGATATCGATTTTACGAGCAGTACTTC
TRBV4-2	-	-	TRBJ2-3	CASRGSEGSTDTQYF	TGTGCCAGCAGGGGGAGTGAGGGGAGCACAGATACGCAGTATTTT
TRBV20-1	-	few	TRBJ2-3	CSVTRLGGFSDTQYF	TGCAGTGTCACACGACTAGGGGGGTTTTCAGATACGCAGTATTTT
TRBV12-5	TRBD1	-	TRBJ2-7	CASGLGQAYEQYF	TGTGCTAGTGGTCTGGGACAGGCCTACGAGCAGTACTTC
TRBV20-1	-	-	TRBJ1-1	CSARDAARDTEAFF	TGCAGTGCTAGAGATGCTGCCAGGGACACTGAAGCTTTCTTT
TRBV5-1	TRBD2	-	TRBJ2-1	CASSLTSGGADEQFF	TGCGCCAGCAGCCTCACTAGCGGGGGGGCGGATGAGCAGTTCTTC
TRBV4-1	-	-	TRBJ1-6	CASSAEVAGNSPLHF	TGCGCCAGCAGCGCCGAAGTGGCGGGTAATTCACCCCTCCACTTT
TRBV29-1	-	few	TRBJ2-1	CSVKDSTNEQFF	TGCAGCGTTAAAGACAGCACCAATGAGCAGTTCTTC
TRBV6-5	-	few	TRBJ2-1	CASSYSRPEVYEQFF	TGTGCCAGCAGTTACTCGAGGCCGGAGGTCTATGAGCAGTTCTTC
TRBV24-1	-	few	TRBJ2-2	CATSPRGAPWELFF	TGTGCCACCAGTCCCAGGGGGGCCCCTTGGGAGCTGTTTTTT
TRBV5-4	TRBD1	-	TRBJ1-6	CASSYLDRDDSPLHF	TGTGCCAGCAGCTACCTGGACAGGGATGATTCACCCCTCCACTTT
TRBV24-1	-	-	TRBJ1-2	CATSDQDDYGYTF	TGTGCCACCAGTGACCAGGATGACTATGGCTACACCTTC
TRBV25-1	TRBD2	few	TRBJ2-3	CASSERRGGTDTQYF	TGTGCCAGCAGTGAACGGCGGGGGGGCACAGATACGCAGTATTTT
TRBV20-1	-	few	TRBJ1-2	CSASLGTVDLGYTF	TGCAGTGCTAGTCTCGGGACGGTTGATCTTGGCTACACCTTC
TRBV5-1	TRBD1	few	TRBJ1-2	CASRDRGYGYTF	TGCGCCAGCAGGGACAGGGGCTATGGCTACACCTTC